This T cell receptor beta chain was obtained from a study of T cell changes during pregnancy in multiple sclerosis. TCRdb keeps only in-frame clones here, not all; method: immunoSEQ multiplex PCR. The table shows about 38,000 clones, with roughly 90% occurring only once. Germline CDR1 LGHNA, CDR2 YSLEER. CDR3 length: 15 amino acids. The input for sequencing was CD8+ T cells from peripheral blood mononuclear cells, taken in the third trimester of pregnancy. The chain couples TRBV4-3 to TRBJ2-5; D remains unclear. The assigned J gene may be wrong: the sequence end matches TRBJ2-7 better. The source of this sequence is a female donor with multiple sclerosis, enrolled in a pregnancy study. The CDR3 loop is CASSQDSSFTYEQYF. The CDR3, as DNA: TGCGCCAGCAGCCAAGATTCATCCTTCACCTACGAGCAGTACTTC.